These T cell receptor beta chains were read from a single sample in a study of blood T cell repertoires in COVID-19. Profiling relied on immunoSEQ multiplex PCR, and the TCRdb table lists in-frame clones only, not all of them. The repertoire includes about 190,000 clones, about 88% of them detected once, and about 4.4% sits in the top ten. Sequenced: peripheral blood. These receptors came from a human donor in a cohort sampled during active COVID-19. Each CDR3 is given with its conserved first and last residue. A D gene is named only where the DNA matches it firmly. The size of a clone is reported for some rows only, either as once, few or many, or as a class for expanded clones.

clone size,V gene,D gene,J gene,CDR3 protein,CDR3 DNA
-,TRBV5-6,TRBD1,TRBJ1-2,CASRPDRAYGYTF,TGTGCCAGCAGACCTGACAGGGCCTATGGCTACACCTTC
-,TRBV6-2/TRBV6-3,TRBD2,TRBJ2-7,CASSGLAGGLEQYF,TGTGCCAGCAGCGGACTAGCGGGGGGCCTCGAGCAGTACTTC
few,TRBV19,-,TRBJ1-4,CASSIGLGAYSEKLFF,TGTGCCAGTAGTATAGGTCTTGGGGCCTATAGTGAAAAACTGTTTTTT
-,TRBV7-6,-,TRBJ2-2,CASSSGTSPPSGELFF,TGTGCCAGCAGCTCAGGGACTTCTCCTCCCTCCGGGGAGCTGTTTTTT
once,TRBV23-1,TRBD2,TRBJ2-2,CASKEPEGSSGRAGTGELFF,TGCGCCAGCAAGGAACCCGAGGGTTCTAGCGGGCGCGCTGGGACCGGGGAGCTGTTTTTT
-,TRBV5-8,TRBD2,TRBJ2-1,CASSLGTRTSGSAPYNEQFF,TGTGCCAGCAGCTTGGGAACCCGGACTAGCGGGAGTGCCCCCTACAATGAGCAGTTCTTC
-,TRBV21-1,-,TRBJ1-1,CASSKVAGGGWTEAFF,TGTGCCAGCAGCAAAGTCGCAGGTGGAGGATGGACTGAAGCTTTCTTT
-,TRBV19,-,TRBJ2-1,CASNDRGPHNEQFF,TGTGCCAGTAACGATAGGGGCCCACACAATGAGCAGTTCTTC
-,TRBV9,TRBD1,TRBJ1-6,CASSVEDRGESPLHF,TGTGCCAGCAGCGTAGAAGACAGGGGTGAGTCACCCCTCCACTTT
-,TRBV4-1,TRBD1,TRBJ1-4,CASSQEGIGTGVEKLFF,TGCGCCAGCAGCCAAGAAGGTATCGGGACAGGGGTTGAAAAACTGTTTTTT
-,TRBV3-1/TRBV3-2,TRBD1,TRBJ1-4,CASGEDRGCEKLFF,TGTGCCAGCGGGGAAGACAGGGGTTGTGAAAAACTGTTTTTT
-,TRBV10-1,TRBD2,TRBJ2-7,CASSELAGSYEQYF,TGCGCCAGCAGTGAACTAGCGGGATCTTACGAGCAGTACTTC
once,TRBV7-2,TRBD2,TRBJ2-3,CASSLRTSGGAGTDTQYF,TGTGCCAGCAGCTTACGGACTAGCGGGGGGGCCGGCACAGATACGCAGTATTTT
-,TRBV28,-,TRBJ2-5,CASRTPQETQYF,TGTGCCAGCAGGACACCGCAAGAGACCCAGTACTTC
-,TRBV13,-,TRBJ1-1,CASSQSEGNTEAFF,TGTGCCAGCAGCCAGTCCGAGGGCAACACTGAAGCTTTCTTT
many,TRBV11-2,-,TRBJ1-6,CASSLVQGYNSPLHF,TGTGCCAGCAGCTTAGTGCAGGGATATAATTCACCCCTCCACTTT
-,TRBV6-7,TRBD1,TRBJ1-2,CASSPHQTPGTGRGGYTF,TGTGCCAGCAGTCCACACCAAACCCCTGGGACAGGGAGAGGAGGCTACACCTTC
-,TRBV6-6,-,TRBJ1-2,CASSYGGNYGYTF,TGTGCCAGCAGTTACGGGGGCAACTATGGCTACACCTTC
-,TRBV5-1,-,TRBJ1-3,CASSLARPGSGNTIYF,TGCGCCAGCAGCTTGGCCCGTCCAGGCTCTGGAAACACCATATATTTT
-,TRBV6-6,-,TRBJ2-2,CASSNGQLLNTGELFF,TGTGCCAGCAGTAACGGACAGCTTTTGAACACCGGGGAGCTGTTTTTT
-,TRBV4-3,-,TRBJ1-4,CASSQDRRGGNEKLFF,TGCGCCAGCAGCCAAGATCGGAGGGGTGGTAATGAAAAACTGTTTTTT
-,TRBV29-1,TRBD2,TRBJ2-3,CSVRLAADTDTQYF,TGCAGCGTGAGACTAGCGGCAGACACAGATACGCAGTATTTT